This T cell receptor (beta chain) was identified during a study of technical replicates of blood from a handful of donors. Generated by immunoSEQ multiplex PCR, the TCRdb table keeps only in-frame clones and is missing some. The data hold around 79,000 clones, with 91% observed a single time. The CDR3 consists of 15 residues. V was shortened by 0 bases and J by 2 bases, with 11 bases between the two germline ends. The V gene's germline CDR1 is SGHRS and CDR2 YFSETQ. The rearrangement joins TRBV5-1 to TRBJ2-5; tentative D call: TRBD1 (6 bases). Sequenced material: T cells isolated from PBMCs. The source is a human donor in good health. CDR3 residues: CASSLAGGQQETQYF. In DNA form, the CDR3 reads TGCGCCAGCAGCTTGGCCGGCGGACAGCAAGAGACCCAGTACTTC.